The clone carrying this T cell receptor (beta chain) was seen only a few times. The data originate from a study of T cells in Graves' hyperthyroidism and ophthalmopathy. This CDR3 is built from 15 residues. V lost 4 bases and J lost 3; bases outside the gene matches: 5. CDR1 is KGHSH, CDR2 LQKENI, per germline. TCR beta CDR3 regions were amplified from RNA transcripts. The HTBI primer set drove a first-round RT-PCR of the TCR CDR3. MiXCR, applied by TCRdb to the multiplex PCR reads, yields one record per CDR3 protein. Of about 550,000 distinct CDR3 sequences listed, less than 25% were seen once; the top ten hold around a quarter.

Sequencing used blood. This chain uses TRBV18 with TRBJ1-2; 10 nucleotides match TRBD1. The source of this sequence is a man younger than 30 with Graves' hyperthyroidism. CDR3 bases: TGTGCCAGCTCACGCGGACAGGGGGAACACTATGGCTACACCTTC. Protein sequence: CASSRGQGEHYGYTF. Looking up the rest from reference TRBV18 and TRBJ1-2 gives the full variable domain: NAGVMQNPRHLVRRRGQEARLRCSPMKGHSHVYWYRQLPEEGLKFMVYLQKENIIDESGMPKERFSAEFPKEGPSILRIQQVVRGDSAAYFCASSRGQGEHYGYTFGSGTRLTVV.